This TCR beta chain was captured in a study of blood T cell repertoires in COVID-19. About the study: Specimens from acute and convalescent COVID-19 originated in the United States, Italy and Spain. PBMCs, B-cell-depleted T cells, or T cells were the source of the cDNA or gDNA that made up the material.

In the authors' methods: Nucleated cell number was recorded as an estimate derived from reference gene primer amplification. Produced via immunoSEQ multiplex PCR; TCRdb's table is partial and in-frame only. V and J calls and clone size come straight from that table; D and trimming were deduced from the DNA. Among 95,000 to 110,000 clones, approximately 88% were seen once, and the ten largest hold 12%. V was trimmed by 9 bases and J by 0 bases, leaving 15 bases between them. The CDR3 has 16 residues. Per germline, CDR1 LNHDA and CDR2 SQIVND (reference sequence). This receptor was obtained from a human donor in a cohort sampled during active COVID-19. The sample comprised peripheral blood. This sequence joins TRBV19 and TRBJ1-6; perhaps TRBD1 as D (5 bases). This chain's CDR3 is CASTDTRSSYNSPLHF. The CDR3 region has the DNA TGTGCCAGCACGGACACCCGGAGCTCCTATAATTCACCCCTCCACTTT.